This TCR beta chain originates from a study of human T cells and chemical hapten exposure. Study summary: Patients had diphenylcyclopropenone applied to the scalp weekly throughout the roughly 24-week study.

MiXCR, applied by TCRdb to the RACE reads, yields one record per CDR3 protein. The sample has about 85,000 distinct CDR3 sequences; approximately 10% are singletons. Time point meaning: patch test 2, 6 weeks after DPC sensitization. Regarding treatment: therapeutic diphenylcyclopropenone sensitization with weekly scalp DPC. V was shortened by 1 base and J by 2 bases, with 11 bases between the two germline ends. The CDR3 is made up of 14 amino acids. Germline V gene lookup returns CDR1 SQVTM and CDR2 ANQGSEA. This receptor was taken from a man between 18 and 35 years old with alopecia areata. Some clones in this sample may be carry-over from other donors' samples. The V gene is TRBV29-1, the J gene TRBJ1-2, with D possibly matching TRBD1 (5 bases). The sample here was whole blood, taken in connection with sensitization to the hapten diphenylcyclopropenone (DPC). As DNA, the CDR3 is TGCAGCGTTGAAGTTTCCAGGGCCAACTATGGCTACACCTTC. Encoded protein: CSVEVSRANYGYTF.